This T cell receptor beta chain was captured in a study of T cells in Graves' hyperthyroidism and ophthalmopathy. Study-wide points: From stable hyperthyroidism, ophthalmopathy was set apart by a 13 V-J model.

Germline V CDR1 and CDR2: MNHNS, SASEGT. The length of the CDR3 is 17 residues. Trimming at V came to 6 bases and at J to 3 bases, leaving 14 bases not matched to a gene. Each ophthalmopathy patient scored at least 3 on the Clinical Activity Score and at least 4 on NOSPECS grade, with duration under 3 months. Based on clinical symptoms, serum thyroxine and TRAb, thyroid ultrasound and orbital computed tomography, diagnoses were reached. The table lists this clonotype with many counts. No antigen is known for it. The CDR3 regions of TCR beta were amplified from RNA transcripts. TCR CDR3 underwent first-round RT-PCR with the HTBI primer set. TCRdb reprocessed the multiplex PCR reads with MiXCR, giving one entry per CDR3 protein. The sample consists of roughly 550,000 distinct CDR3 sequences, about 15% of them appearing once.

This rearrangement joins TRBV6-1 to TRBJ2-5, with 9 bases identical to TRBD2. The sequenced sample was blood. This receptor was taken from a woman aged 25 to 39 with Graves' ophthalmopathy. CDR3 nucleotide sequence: TGTGCCAGCAGCAAAGCCGTAGCGGGAGTTAGGAAAGAGACCCAGTACTTC. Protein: CASSKAVAGVRKETQYF.